This TCR beta chain was obtained from a study of CD8+ T cells in alopecia areata. Germline V gene lookup returns CDR1 SGHAT and CDR2 FQNNGV. The CDR3 has 15 amino acids. Of note for this clone: The junction differs from germline at one of its ends, possibly a read error.

RNA extraction and reverse transcription yielded cDNA as sequencing template. Method: immunoSEQ multiplex PCR; TCRdb's copy keeps in-frame clones and lacks some. Of a few hundred thousand clones in the sample, more than 50% were seen once. Source material: CD8+ T cells sorted from blood. The source is a human donor in good health. The chain couples TRBV11-2 to TRBJ1-2, with D unresolved. The CDR3 DNA sequence: TGTGCCAGCAGCTCCCCTGGTGGAGGGAGCCACGGTCGGCACTTC. This codes for CASSSPGGGSHGRHF.